This entry features one T cell receptor beta chain sequence. The RNA input was about 0.5 to 1 ug, and it was reverse transcribed with random hexamers. A single record per CDR3 protein comes from TCRdb applying MiXCR to the immunoSEQ multiplex PCR reads. This table has some 120,000 distinct CDR3 sequences, 92% appearing once. The CDR3 sequence is 15 residues long. After removal of 1 base from V and 1 base from J, the junction contained 2 bases not matched to a gene. Germline V gene data show CDR1 as DFQATT and CDR2 as SNEGSKA (reference sequence). The data originate from a study of CD8 T cells in Susac syndrome.

The V and J genes are TRBV20-1 and TRBJ2-1; the match to TRBD1 covers 9 bases. Input material: CD8+ T cells from PBMCs. The clonotype comes from a human donor in good health. CDR3 residues: CSARVTGGSYNEQFF. As DNA, the CDR3 is TGCAGTGCTAGAGTGACAGGGGGTTCCTACAATGAGCAGTTCTTC.